This T cell receptor (beta chain) was recovered during a study of T cell changes during pregnancy in multiple sclerosis. Repertoires were generated with immunoSEQ multiplex PCR, while TCRdb's copy carries only in-frame clones and drops some. Of some 80,000 clones listed, roughly nine tenths were seen once; the top ten hold 1.4%. The CDR3 is 15 residues long. Germline CDR1 reads SGHRS; CDR2 reads YFSETQ. J was trimmed by 7 bases and V by 1 base; bases with no gene match: 3. This sequence was found in a female donor with multiple sclerosis, enrolled in a pregnancy study. This chain connects TRBV5-1 to TRBJ1-6, with 9 nucleotides matching TRBD1. The sequenced sample was peripheral blood, obtained before pregnancy. This CDR3 is CASSLRDRENSPLHF. CDR3 sequence (DNA): TGCGCCAGCAGCTTGCGGGACAGGGAAAATTCACCCCTCCACTTT.